This TCR beta chain was captured in a study of T cells in Graves' hyperthyroidism and ophthalmopathy. It was RNA transcripts that yielded the amplified TCR beta CDR3 regions. The study used the HTBI primer set for a first-round RT-PCR of the TCR CDR3. From the multiplex PCR reads, TCRdb called clonotypes with MiXCR, one entry per CDR3 protein. This table has more than 300,000 distinct CDR3 sequences, over 11% appearing once. This clonotype was observed at least ten times. Its specificity is not known. The germline V gene has CDR1 SNHLY and CDR2 FYNNEI. There are 14 residues in the CDR3. The V end lost 6 bases, the J end lost 4 bases, and 14 bases lay between the germline ends. Study results and limitations: It was a median approximately six months before onset that the model predicted ophthalmopathy.

The rearrangement joins TRBV2 to TRBJ2-3; TRBD1 might be the D (5 bases). The sample comprised blood. The TCR originated in a woman aged 55-70 years with Graves' hyperthyroidism. CDR3 DNA: TGTGCCAGCAGCTTCGACAGTGTACCAGATACGCAGTATTTT. Translating gives CASSFDSVPDTQYF.